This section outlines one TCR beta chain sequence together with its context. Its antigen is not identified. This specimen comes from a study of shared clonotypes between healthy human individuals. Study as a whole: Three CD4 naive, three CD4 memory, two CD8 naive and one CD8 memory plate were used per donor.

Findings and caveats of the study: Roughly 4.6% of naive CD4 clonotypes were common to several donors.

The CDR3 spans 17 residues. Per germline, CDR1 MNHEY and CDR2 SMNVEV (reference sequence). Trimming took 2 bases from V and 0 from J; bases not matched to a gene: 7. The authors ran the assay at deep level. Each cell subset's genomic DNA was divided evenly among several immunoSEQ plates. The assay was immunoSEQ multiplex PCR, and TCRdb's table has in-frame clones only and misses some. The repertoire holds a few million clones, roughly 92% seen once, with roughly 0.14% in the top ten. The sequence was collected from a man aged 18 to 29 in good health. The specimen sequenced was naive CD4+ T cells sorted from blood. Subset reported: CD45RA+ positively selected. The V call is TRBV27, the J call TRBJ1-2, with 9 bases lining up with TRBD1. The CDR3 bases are TGTGCCAGCAGTTTACGGACAGGGGTCTTCCCTAACTATGGCTACACCTTC. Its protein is CASSLRTGVFPNYGYTF.